These 17 T cell receptor beta chains share one sample of origin, sequenced in a study of T cells in Graves' hyperthyroidism and ophthalmopathy. RNA transcripts yielded amplified TCR beta CDR3 regions. When the TCR CDR3 underwent first-round RT-PCR, the HTBI primer set was used. TCRdb recomputed calls from the multiplex PCR reads with MiXCR, one row per CDR3 protein. The repertoire holds 350,000 or so distinct CDR3 sequences, with less than 20% as singletons. The specimen sequenced was blood. These receptors originate from a woman aged 40 to 49 with Graves' ophthalmopathy.

This clonotype was recorded at least ten times. V usage is TRBV28 and J usage is TRBJ2-7; 8 nucleotides line up with TRBD2. The CDR3 extends over 15 amino acids. CDR1 and CDR2 (germline): MDHEN, SYDVKM. The J segment lost 0 bases and the V segment lost 6 bases, leaving 7 bases of the junction unmatched. CDR3 DNA sequence: TGTGCCAGCAGGCATAGCGGGGCGAGCTCCTACGAGCAGTACTTC. Translation gives CASRHSGASSYEQYF.

This clonotype was counted ten times or more. The chain has TRBV7-2 and TRBJ1-3, with D unclear. The CDR3 contains 14 residues. Germline CDR1 reads SGHTA; CDR2 reads FQGNSA. Trimming pared 3 bases from V and 0 bases from J, leaving 6 bases between. The CDR3 nucleotides read TGTGCCAGCAGCTTGGTCTTCTCTGGAAACACCATATATTTT. It encodes CASSLVFSGNTIYF.

This chain connects TRBV29-1 to TRBJ2-7, with TRBD2 matching 7 bases. Germline-derived CDR1 and CDR2 are SQVTM and ANQGSEA. The CDR3 loop spans 14 amino acids. V shed 5 bases, J shed 6 bases, and the junction held 13 bases outside the gene matches. The CDR3 here is CSVLTSARRSEQYF. CDR3 nucleotides: TGCAGCGTTCTCACTAGCGCCCGACGCAGCGAGCAGTACTTC.

This clonotype has a count of ten or more. The J gene is TRBJ2-2, the V gene TRBV6-1; TRBD1 matches 7 bases. Germline-derived CDR1 and CDR2 are MNHNS and SASEGT. The V gene end was trimmed by 2 bases and the J gene end by 1 base; junction bases not matched to a gene: 4. The CDR3 covers 16 residues. The CDR3 loop is CASSERQGENTGELFF. CDR3 coding DNA: TGTGCCAGCAGTGAAAGGCAGGGGGAGAACACCGGGGAGCTGTTTTTT.

This clonotype was counted many times. The chain combines TRBV11-2 with TRBJ2-5, with D possibly being TRBD1 (6 bases). This CDR3 is 13 amino acids long. CDR1 and CDR2 (germline): SGHAT, FQNNGV. Trimming shortened V by 6 bases and J by 2 bases, and 10 bases separated the two germline ends. CDR3 sequence (DNA): TGTGCCAGCAGTCACAGGGAGCAAGAGACCCAGTACTTC. Translated, it gives CASSHREQETQYF.

This clonotype was counted at least ten times. The rearrangement links TRBV24-1 to TRBJ2-5; unclear D gene. Trimming left V 0 bases short and J 3 bases short, with 16 bases between. This CDR3 is built from 17 residues. Germline lookup yields CDR1 KGHDR and CDR2 SFDVKD. The CDR3 loop is CATSDLILGTNKETQYF. The CDR3 DNA reads TGTGCCACCAGTGATTTGATTCTTGGCACCAATAAAGAGACCCAGTACTTC.

This clonotype was picked up many times. V and J are TRBV11-2 and TRBJ2-6; the D gene is possibly TRBD1 (5 bases). Germline CDR1 is SGHAT and CDR2 is FQNNGV. Trimming cost V 2 bases and J 4 bases, with 9 bases left between them. This CDR3 comprises 15 residues. CDR3 coding DNA: TGTGCCAGCAGCTTATCCAGGGTCGGGGCCAACGTCCTGACTTTC. Encoded protein: CASSLSRVGANVLTF.

This clonotype was seen repeatedly, ten times or more. This chain joins TRBV20-1 and TRBJ2-6, with TRBD2 as a possible D gene (6 bases). Trimming stripped 0 bases from V and 1 base from J, with 10 bases between. Germline V gene data show CDR1 as DFQATT and CDR2 as SNEGSKA (reference sequence). The CDR3 consists of 16 residues. CDR3 bases: TGCAGTGCTAGAGACGGGAGAGGTTCTGGGGCCAACGTCCTGACTTTC. It specifies CSARDGRGSGANVLTF.

Ten or more counts support this clonotype. The genes are TRBV29-1 and TRBJ1-1, with a weak D call TRBD1 (6 bases). Germline V CDR1 and CDR2: SQVTM, ANQGSEA. With 4 bases removed from V and 1 base from J, the gap between germline ends came to 10 bases. The CDR3 spans 13 residues. In DNA, the CDR3 is TGCAGCGTTGCCGTGGACAGGAACACTGAAGCTTTCTTT. Translating gives CSVAVDRNTEAFF.

This clonotype was counted at least ten times. This CDR3 fails to terminate in the conserved phenylalanine or tryptophan, so it likely reflects a read error. Because the CDR3's place on the DNA is in doubt, the DNA is left out and the CDR3 is given as listed by TCRdb. V and J are TRBV6-1 and TRBJ1-2; TRBD1, the D gene given by the table, was not confirmed from the DNA. Germline V gives CDR1 MNHNS, CDR2 SASEGT. The CDR3 is made up of 13 amino acids, end residues included. CDR3 sequence: CASSEKGQGGFSP.

This clonotype was recorded at least ten times. The CDR3 region has the DNA TGTGCCAGCAGTCTCTCCCTGATTGCGGTCTCTGGAAACACCATATATTTT. It specifies CASSLSLIAVSGNTIYF. The chain uses TRBV28 and TRBJ1-3; D ambiguous. The germline V gene encodes CDR1 MDHEN and CDR2 SYDVKM. V was clipped by 5 bases and J by 0 bases, with 17 bases between them. This CDR3 is built from 17 residues.

This clonotype was observed many times. The chain has TRBV24-1 and TRBJ1-1, with D perhaps matching TRBD1 (5 bases). Trimming cost V 10 bases and J 5 bases, with 13 bases left between them. This CDR3 comprises 12 residues. Germline V gene lookup returns CDR1 KGHDR and CDR2 SFDVKD. The CDR3 region is CATQGLATEAFF. For the CDR3, the DNA is TGTGCCACGCAGGGTCTCGCGACTGAAGCTTTCTTT.

This clonotype was counted a few times. V is TRBV20-1 and J is TRBJ2-2; 14 bases line up with TRBD2. V trimming: 0 bases; J trimming: 3 bases; junction bases outside the gene matches: 12. Germline CDR1 and CDR2: DFQATT and SNEGSKA (reference sequence). The CDR3 covers 20 residues. The CDR3, as DNA: TGCAGTGCTAGAGAGAGCGGGACTAGCGGGAGTCAGAGATACACCGGGGAGCTGTTTTTT. Its protein product is CSARESGTSGSQRYTGELFF.

This sequence joins TRBV27 and TRBJ1-1; 7 bases line up with TRBD1. The junction had 28 bases not matched to a gene; V was cut back by 8 bases and J by 7 bases. The CDR3 consists of 19 residues. The germline CDR1 and CDR2 sequences are MNHEY and SMNVEV (reference sequence). For the CDR3, the DNA is TGTGCCAGCCAGGGTCGCTGGGACAGACTCGTCCGGACTTTAGGTGAAGCTTTCTTT. It encodes CASQGRWDRLVRTLGEAFF.

The chain links TRBV11-2 to TRBJ1-1; TRBD1 agrees at 7 bases. Germline V lookup: CDR1 SGHAT, CDR2 FQNNGV. The CDR3 is 15 residues long. With 0 bases clipped from V and 5 bases from J, the junction kept 6 bases outside the gene matches. CDR3 amino acids: CASSLEEGAETEAFF. The CDR3 DNA reads as TGTGCCAGCAGCTTAGAAGAGGGGGCCGAAACTGAAGCTTTCTTT.

There are many counts of this clonotype. V is TRBV20-1 and J is TRBJ2-1; 9 bases are a match to TRBD2. V shed 4 bases and J 4 bases; nucleotides not matched to a gene: 14. The CDR3 runs 17 residues. Germline values: CDR1 DFQATT, CDR2 SNEGSKA (reference sequence). CDR3 region: CSAISHPRLAVYNEQFF. DNA of the CDR3: TGCAGTGCTATCTCTCACCCCAGACTAGCGGTTTACAATGAGCAGTTCTTC.

This clonotype has a count of ten or more. The chain carries TRBV6-2 or TRBV6-3 and TRBJ2-7, with TRBD2 matching 15 bases. This CDR3 spans 19 amino acids. V was pared by 5 bases and J by 6 bases, with 17 bases of the junction left unmatched. The germline V gene has CDR1 MNHEY and CDR2 SVGEGT. The CDR3 bases are TGTGCCAGCAGTATACAGGGGGTTAGGACTAGCGGGAGGGCCCGCGAGCAGTACTTC. This translates into CASSIQGVRTSGRAREQYF.